The 32 T cell receptor beta chains below all came from one sample that was sequenced in a study of control samples from healthy donors and cancer patients. Some clones are missing from TCRdb's copy, which holds only in-frame ones; the method was immunoSEQ multiplex PCR. The table lists over 100,000 clones, approximately 91% of them singletons, with about 3.2% in the top ten. Sequencing was done on a sample of blood. The source of these receptors is a middle-aged man in good health.

The V call is TRBV10-1, the J call TRBJ1-6; no clear D. This CDR3 comprises 12 residues. The germline V gene has CDR1 WNHNN and CDR2 SYGVQD (reference sequence). V was trimmed by 3 bases and J by 9 bases, leaving 6 bases between them. As DNA, the CDR3 is TGCGCCAGCAGTGAAAACTCTTCACCCCTCCACTTT. Translated: CASSENSSPLHF.

Remarks on this clone: Germline and junction disagree at one end, which may indicate a read error. This rearrangement joins TRBV9 to TRBJ1-2; D gene unclear. Looked up from germline, CDR1 is SGDLS and CDR2 is YYNGEE. This CDR3 region has 15 residues. The CDR3 here is CASSAEKAAKYGYTF. In nucleotides, the CDR3 is TGTGCCAGCAGCGCGGAGAAGGCAGCTAAATATGGCTACACCTTC.

The V call is TRBV21-1, the J call TRBJ2-7. TRBV21-1 is given as a pseudogene. The CDR3 covers 16 residues. CDR3 nucleotide sequence: TGTGCCAGCAACCAGAAATGGCAGTACGATCGGTACGAGCAGTACTTC. Translated: CASNQKWQYDRYEQYF.

J is TRBJ2-2 and V is TRBV18, with D maybe TRBD1 (6 bases). The CDR3 consists of 15 residues. Per the germline V gene, CDR1 is KGHSH and CDR2 is LQKENI. Trimming shortened V by 1 base and J by 4 bases, and 10 bases separated the two germline ends. The CDR3 DNA follows: TGTGCCAGCTCACCACAGGGACAACGCACCGGGGAGCTGTTTTTT. It is translated as CASSPQGQRTGELFF.

The chain uses TRBV10-3 and TRBJ1-3, with no clear D. CDR1 and CDR2 (germline): ENHRY, SYGVKD. CDR3 length equals 12 residues. Trimming took 7 bases from V and 0 from J, leaving 4 bases between them. The CDR3 sequence is CAIINSGNTIYF. The CDR3 region has the DNA TGTGCCATCATAAACTCTGGAAACACCATATATTTT.

The rearrangement uses TRBV9 and TRBJ2-5, with 9 bases that match TRBD1. Germline values: CDR1 SGDLS, CDR2 YYNGEE. J gave up 5 bases and V 4 bases, and 9 bases lay outside the gene matches. This CDR3 comprises 15 residues. CDR3 DNA: TGTGCCAGCAGCCCCCAGGGACAGGGTGGGGAGACCCAGTACTTC. Protein: CASSPQGQGGETQYF.

V and J are TRBV27 and TRBJ1-1; D is unresolved. Germline V gene sequence: CDR1 MNHEY, CDR2 SMNVEV (reference sequence). The CDR3 is 13 amino acids. Trimming shortened V by 0 bases and J by 2 bases, and 4 bases separated the two germline ends. Written as DNA, the CDR3 is TGTGCCAGCAGTTTATCGTACAACACTGAAGCTTTCTTT. Translation: CASSLSYNTEAFF.

This chain connects TRBV4-2 to TRBJ1-2; unclear D gene. The CDR3 has 15 amino acids. Trimming pared 0 bases from V and 9 bases from J, leaving 17 bases between. The germline gives CDR1 LGHNA, CDR2 YNFKEQ. The CDR3 DNA reads TGTGCCAGCAGCCAAGATAGAGGGCCGTCGTTGCGCTACACCTTC. This gives the protein CASSQDRGPSLRYTF.

The chain couples TRBV2 to TRBJ2-1, with D possibly being TRBD1 or TRBD2 (5 bases each). The CDR3 runs 12 residues. From germline, CDR1 is SNHLY and CDR2 FYNNEI. V dropped 7 bases and J dropped 8 bases, with 12 bases sitting between them. The CDR3 DNA is TGTGCCAGCACCGGGGACGGGGATGAGCAGTTCTTC. This codes for CASTGDGDEQFF.

This rearrangement joins TRBV5-1 to TRBJ1-4; 7 bases align to TRBD1. From germline, CDR1 is SGHRS and CDR2 YFSETQ. The CDR3 has 16 amino acids. With V trimmed by 0 bases and J by 8 bases, 10 bases remained unmatched. The chain's CDR3 is CASSLGQGKREEKLFF. The CDR3 DNA reads TGCGCCAGCAGCTTGGGACAGGGAAAACGGGAGGAAAAACTGTTTTTT.

V gene TRBV7-8 combines with J gene TRBJ2-5; no clear D. The germline V gene has CDR1 SGHVS and CDR2 FQNEAQ. Between the trimmed V and J ends, which lost 1 base and 10 bases, there was a span of 10 bases. This CDR3 region has 12 residues. CDR3 bases: TGTGCCAGCAGCTTAGTGGCCTGGGGCCAGTACTTC. This translates into CASSLVAWGQYF.

In this sample, this clone turned up a few times. V and J are TRBV7-3 and TRBJ1-2, with D perhaps matching TRBD1 (6 bases). V was clipped by 2 bases and J by 7 bases, with 17 bases between them. The CDR3 sequence is 15 residues long. Looked up from germline, CDR1 is SGHTA and CDR2 is FQGTGA. CDR3 nucleotides: TGTGCCAGCAGCTTATACGCGGGGGGCAGTGGTGGCTACACCTTC. Its protein product is CASSLYAGGSGGYTF.

This sequence joins TRBV13 and TRBJ2-1, with 10 bases matching TRBD2. The V segment lost 8 bases and the J segment 5 bases; nucleotides outside the gene matches: 12. In germline, CDR1 is PRHDT, CDR2 FYEKMQ (reference sequence). The length of the CDR3 is 16 residues. The DNA of the CDR3 is TGTGCCAGCTATCGAGCGGGGGGGCCCAGTAACAATGAGCAGTTCTTC. Protein product: CASYRAGGPSNNEQFF.

The chain is built from TRBV10-1 and TRBJ1-2, with a tentative D call TRBD1 (5 bases). Germline-derived CDR1 and CDR2 are WNHNN and SYGVQD (reference sequence). V was clipped by 3 bases and J by 3 bases, with 8 bases between them. The CDR3 sequence is 13 residues long. The CDR3 is CASSEGRDYGYTF. The CDR3 nucleotides are TGCGCCAGCAGTGAAGGCAGGGACTATGGCTACACCTTC.

The rearrangement links TRBV3-1 (or the pseudogene TRBV3-2) to TRBJ1-6, with a possible D match to TRBD1 (5 bases). Germline V gene lookup returns CDR1 LGHDT and CDR2 YNNKEL (reference sequence). V was shortened by 3 bases and J by 7 bases, with 22 bases between the two germline ends. The CDR3 runs to 18 residues. The CDR3 DNA follows: TGTGCCAGCAGCCAGACGAACCGGACACCCGGGGAGAATTCACCCCTCCACTTT. Its protein is CASSQTNRTPGENSPLHF.

The chain links TRBV7-3 to TRBJ2-2; the D gene is possibly TRBD1 (5 bases). With 1 base removed from V and 1 base from J, the gap between germline ends came to 7 bases. The CDR3 is 15 amino acids. The V gene's germline CDR1 is SGHTA and CDR2 FQGTGA. CDR3 residues: CASSLRTGNTGELFF. CDR3 bases: TGTGCCAGCAGCTTAAGAACAGGGAACACCGGGGAGCTGTTTTTT.

This chain connects TRBV30 to TRBJ2-5, with 8 bases identical to TRBD2. V trimming: 0 bases; J trimming: 1 base; junction bases outside the gene matches: 7. Germline V CDR1 and CDR2: GTSNPN, SVGIG (reference sequence). This CDR3 has 16 residues. DNA of the CDR3: TGTGCCTGGAGTGTGCTTGTCGGGGGGGCCCAAGAGACCCAGTACTTC. Translating gives CAWSVLVGGAQETQYF.

This clone has a single count. The V call is TRBV4-2, the J call TRBJ2-5; a weak D match, TRBD2 (6 bases). The CDR3 loop spans 14 amino acids. V was shortened by 2 bases and J by 5 bases, with 12 bases between the two germline ends. Per the germline V gene, CDR1 is LGHNA and CDR2 is YNFKEQ. CDR3 bases: TGTGCCAGCAGCCAATTATCTAGCGTGGAGACCCAGTACTTC. Residues: CASSQLSSVETQYF.

V is TRBV29-1 and J is TRBJ2-7, with TRBD1 matching 7 bases. The V gene end was trimmed by 7 bases and the J gene end by 2 bases; junction bases not matched to a gene: 2. Looked up from germline, CDR1 is SQVTM and CDR2 is ANQGSEA. The CDR3 consists of 11 residues. CDR3 nucleotide sequence: TGCAGCGGAGGGACAGCCTACGAGCAGTACTTC. Translating it yields CSGGTAYEQYF.

This chain uses TRBV5-1 with TRBJ1-4; D gene ambiguous. This CDR3 spans 15 amino acids. Deletions cut 2 bases from V and 4 bases from J, with 12 bases between. CDR1 is SGHRS, CDR2 YFSETQ, per germline. Here the CDR3 DNA reads TGCGCCAGCAGCTTTCGGAGTCCTAATAATGAAAAACTGTTTTTT. Translating it yields CASSFRSPNNEKLFF.

V is TRBV18 and J is TRBJ2-7, with 10 positions matching TRBD2. Germline values: CDR1 KGHSH, CDR2 LQKENI. There are 13 residues in the CDR3. Unmatched junction bases numbered 7, after V lost 3 bases and J lost 11 bases. The DNA for the CDR3 is TGTGCCAGCTCACCCGGGACTAGCGAGATGGAGTACTTC. As protein: CASSPGTSEMEYF.

The V gene is TRBV27, the J gene TRBJ1-1, with 8 bases fitting TRBD1. Trimming cost V 5 bases and J 4 bases; bases outside gene matches: 9. There are 15 residues in the CDR3. Per germline, CDR1 MNHEY and CDR2 SMNVEV (reference sequence). CDR3 region: CASSPGQGGPTEAFF. As DNA, the CDR3 is TGTGCCAGCAGTCCCGGACAGGGTGGTCCCACTGAAGCTTTCTTT.

This sequence joins TRBV27 and TRBJ1-1; the D gene is possibly TRBD1 (5 bases). The germline CDR1 and CDR2 sequences are MNHEY and SMNVEV (reference sequence). V was shortened by 5 bases and J by 1 base, with 17 bases between the two germline ends. The CDR3 length is 16 residues. The CDR3: CASSPLRQTTNTEAFF. CDR3 DNA sequence: TGTGCCAGCAGTCCCCTAAGACAGACTACGAACACTGAAGCTTTCTTT.

This clone was detected a few times. This chain connects TRBV5-8 to TRBJ1-5, with D perhaps TRBD1 (5 bases). Trimming removed 3 bases at V and 3 bases at J, with 13 bases between. From germline, CDR1 is SGHTS and CDR2 YDEGEE. The CDR3 is made up of 15 amino acids. The CDR3 region is CASSSSQGFNQPQHF. CDR3 DNA sequence: TGTGCCAGCAGCTCGAGTCAGGGCTTCAATCAGCCCCAGCATTTT.

The chain carries TRBV19 and TRBJ2-1; no reliable D call. Deletions cut 3 bases from V and 2 bases from J, with 32 bases between. CDR1 is LNHDA and CDR2 is SQIVND in the germline V gene (reference sequence). The CDR3 runs 22 residues. The CDR3 DNA sequence: TGTGCCAGTAGTATCCTGGCTTTCTCAGCGTCAGTGGGCTTGGGGACCTACAATGAGCAGTTCTTC. As protein: CASSILAFSASVGLGTYNEQFF.

This clone was recorded once. The genes are TRBV6-1 and TRBJ1-2, with 8 bases fitting TRBD1. With 1 base clipped from V and 4 bases from J, the junction kept 2 bases outside the gene matches. This CDR3 has 14 residues. CDR1 is MNHNS and CDR2 is SASEGT in the germline V gene. CDR3 sequence reads: CASSEGQGIYGYTF. For the CDR3, the DNA is TGTGCCAGCAGTGAAGGACAGGGGATCTATGGCTACACCTTC.

The rearrangement uses TRBV7-8 and TRBJ2-2; 10 bases map to TRBD2. CDR1 is SGHVS, CDR2 FQNEAQ, per germline. CDR3 length: 15 amino acids. V shed 5 bases, J shed 5 bases, and the junction held 5 bases outside the gene matches. CDR3 residues: CASSKGLAWTGELFF. For the CDR3, the DNA is TGTGCCAGCAGCAAGGGACTAGCGTGGACCGGGGAGCTGTTTTTT.

Only a few counts were recorded for this clone. The rearrangement links TRBV11-2 to TRBJ2-1; perhaps TRBD1 as D (6 bases). This CDR3 has 14 amino acids. Germline lookup yields CDR1 SGHAT and CDR2 FQNNGV. Trimming removed 3 bases from V and 11 bases from J, with 17 bases in between. DNA for the CDR3: TGTGCCAGCAGCTTCCCAGGGACCAGGGGCCAGCAGTTCTTC. Translating it yields CASSFPGTRGQQFF. The full variable domain, rest sourced from reference TRBV11-2 and TRBJ2-1, is EAGVAQSPRYKIIEKRQSVAFWCNPISGHATLYWYQQILGQGPKLLIQFQNNGVVDDSQLPKDRFSAERLKGVDSTLKIQPAKLEDSAVYLCASSFPGTRGQQFFGPGTRLTVL.

The table lists this clone with a few counts. This chain joins TRBV9 and TRBJ1-1; 10 bases align to TRBD1. The V and J ends lost 4 bases and 1 base, in that order; junction bases with no gene match: 16. From germline, CDR1 is SGDLS and CDR2 YYNGEE. This CDR3 has 19 amino acids. The CDR3: CASSSRGGQGVRPNTEAFF. The CDR3 DNA follows: TGTGCCAGCAGCTCACGAGGAGGACAGGGGGTAAGACCGAACACTGAAGCTTTCTTT.

The chain couples TRBV29-1 to TRBJ2-2; a possible D gene is TRBD2 (7 bases). Trimming pared 8 bases from V and 0 bases from J, leaving 13 bases between. CDR1 and CDR2 (germline): SQVTM, ANQGSEA. The CDR3 extends over 14 amino acids. The CDR3 is CSFSGGSNTGELFF. The CDR3 nucleotides read TGCAGCTTCTCGGGGGGCTCGAACACCGGGGAGCTGTTTTTT.

This clone was observed a handful of times. The V call is TRBV15, the J call TRBJ1-6, with TRBD1 matching 7 bases. The ends lost 0 bases at V and 10 bases at J; junction bases unmatched: 3. The CDR3 is 14 residues long. From germline, CDR1 is LNHNV and CDR2 YYDKDF (reference sequence). Here the CDR3 DNA reads TGTGCCACCAGCAGAGATCGAGGGGGCTCACCCCTCCACTTT. This translates into CATSRDRGGSPLHF. Full variable domain (missing parts from reference TRBV15 and TRBJ1-6): DAMVIQNPRYQVTQFGKPVTLSCSQTLNHNVMYWYQQKSSQAPKLLFHYYDKDFNNEADTPDNFQSRRPNTSFCFLDIRSPGLGDTAMYLCATSRDRGGSPLHFGNGTRLTVT.

The genes are TRBV18 and TRBJ1-5; D remains ambiguous. The CDR3 is 13 residues long. CDR1 is KGHSH, CDR2 LQKENI, per germline. V lost 2 bases, J lost 4 bases, and 6 bases lay in between. The CDR3 nucleotides are TGTGCCAGCTCACCAAGCATAAATCAGCCCCAGCATTTT. This encodes CASSPSINQPQHF.